A single sample is the source of the 9 T cell receptor beta chains below, sequenced in a study of shared clonotypes between healthy human individuals. Assay used: immunoSEQ multiplex PCR; TCRdb lists only in-frame clones, some missing. The sample gives around 2.5 million clones, more than 85% of which show up once; around 0.37% is in the top ten. Sequenced: naive CD4+ T cells from PBMCs. As to subset: CD45RA+ positively selected. These receptors were taken from a man between 18 and 35 years old in good health. Some clones in this sample may be carry-over from other donors' samples.

This clone has a single count. The chain combines TRBV7-2 with TRBJ2-5; 7 bases line up with TRBD1. CDR3 length: 15 amino acids. Trimming at V came to 5 bases and at J to 4 bases, leaving 10 bases not matched to a gene. CDR1 is SGHTA, CDR2 FQGNSA, per germline. The CDR3, as DNA: TGTGCCAGCAGCGCAACAGGGGCCGGCGTAGAGACCCAGTACTTC. Translated, it gives CASSATGAGVETQYF.

This sequence joins TRBV19 and TRBJ1-2; maybe TRBD1 (5 bases). Per germline, CDR1 LNHDA and CDR2 SQIVND (reference sequence). This CDR3 comprises 15 residues. V was trimmed by 5 bases and J by 2 bases, leaving 15 bases between them. The CDR3 nucleotides read TGTGCCAGTAGTCTCCGGACATCACTGAACTATGGCTACACCTTC. Amino acid sequence: CASSLRTSLNYGYTF.

This chain joins TRBV6-1 and TRBJ1-2, with D perhaps matching TRBD1 (6 bases). Between the trimmed V and J ends, which lost 7 bases and 2 bases, there was a span of 14 bases. Germline loops: CDR1 MNHNS, CDR2 SASEGT. CDR3 size: 14 residues. The CDR3, as DNA: TGTGCCAGCAACCTACGTCAGGGGAACTATGGCTACACCTTC. It encodes CASNLRQGNYGYTF.

This chain uses TRBV19 with TRBJ1-5; possibly TRBD1 for D (5 bases). V dropped 3 bases and J dropped 7 bases, with 16 bases sitting between them. Germline loops: CDR1 LNHDA, CDR2 SQIVND (reference sequence). The CDR3 sequence is 15 residues long. CDR3 bases: TGTGCCAGTAGTATTTCCGGGACCCGCCGCCAGCCCCAGCATTTT. Its translation is CASSISGTRRQPQHF.

V usage is TRBV28 and J usage is TRBJ2-3, with D possibly TRBD2 on 6 matching bases. Trimming removed 9 bases at V and 6 bases at J, with 22 bases between. The length of the CDR3 is 15 residues. The germline V gene encodes CDR1 MDHEN and CDR2 SYDVKM. The CDR3 spells CASPPPGTSRDTQYF. CDR3 nucleotide sequence: TGTGCCAGTCCCCCCCCCGGGACTTCGCGCGATACGCAGTATTTT.

The chain employs TRBV10-2 and TRBJ1-5; maybe TRBD1 (5 bases). Germline loops: CDR1 WSHSY, CDR2 SAAADI. The V gene lost 4 bases and the J gene lost 7 bases, with 11 bases spanning the gap. This CDR3 is built from 13 residues. The CDR3 region has the DNA TGCGCCAGCAGTGCACGGGGGGACCAGCCCCAGCATTTT. Its translation is CASSARGDQPQHF.

Turning to this clone: Other DNA sequences from this sample encode an identical CDR3 as well. The V and J genes are TRBV5-6 and TRBJ2-1; D perhaps matches TRBD2 (5 bases). The CDR3 is 13 amino acids. Between the trimmed V and J ends, which lost 3 bases and 3 bases, there was a span of 7 bases. CDR1 and CDR2 (germline): SGHDT, YYEEEE. In DNA, the CDR3 is TGTGCCAGCAGCTGGGGAGTCTACAATGAGCAGTTCTTC. It yields the protein CASSWGVYNEQFF.

This clone was detected once. This rearrangement joins TRBV12-2 to TRBJ2-7. TRBV12-2 is marked as a pseudogene. This CDR3 is 16 amino acids long. The CDR3 reads CASRLGGRPRSYEQYF. For the CDR3, the DNA is TGTGCAAGTCGCTTAGGGGGTCGTCCCAGGAGCTACGAGCAGTACTTC.

Comments on this clone: The sample carries other DNA sequences with the same CDR3. This rearrangement joins TRBV5-4 to TRBJ1-3; D may be TRBD1 (5 bases). Germline CDR1 reads SGHNT; CDR2 reads YYREEE (reference sequence). CDR3 length: 15 residues. Trimming shortened V by 4 bases and J by 0 bases, and 11 bases separated the two germline ends. The CDR3 sequence: CASSLGRNSGNTIYF. Here the CDR3 DNA reads TGTGCCAGCAGCCTGGGACGGAACTCTGGAAACACCATATATTTT.